This T cell receptor beta chain was profiled in a study of metastatic and nonmetastatic thyroid tumors. Study-wide background: Repertoires from malignant and benign thyroid patients were compared across blood and tumor or nodule tissue.

Thyroid surgery was performed in patients who had received no treatment beforehand. Authors' analysis steps: The study took CDR3 differences across clinicopathological groups and made a distant-metastasis classifier for papillary thyroid cancer from them. TCRdb ran MiXCR on the PCR reads. The V and J calls shown here were made by TCRdb, not taken from the authors' results. Here the sample spans approximately 19,000 clones, around 38% being singletons. The sequenced material came from tumor tissue. This TCR came from a female donor with papillary thyroid cancer or a benign thyroid nodule (not recorded which). Some clones in this sample may be carry-over from other donors' samples.

CDR3 region: CASSPRRDTYYEQYF. The CDR3 DNA follows: TGTGCCAGCTCACCGCGTCGGGACACCTACTACGAGCAGTACTTC. The chain recombines TRBV18 with TRBJ2-7, with a weak D call TRBD1 (6 bases). The CDR3 consists of 15 residues. Germline V lookup: CDR1 KGHSH, CDR2 LQKENI. The germline V and J ends were trimmed by 3 bases and 3 bases, with 15 bases remaining between them.